This T cell receptor (beta chain) was recovered during a study of T cell changes during pregnancy in multiple sclerosis. The germline gives CDR1 SGHDN, CDR2 FVKESK. Trimming took off 1 base at V and 4 bases at J, with 13 bases between the two ends. The CDR3 sequence is 16 residues long. The assay was immunoSEQ multiplex PCR, and TCRdb's table has in-frame clones only and misses some. The sample comprises under 40,000 clones, about nine tenths of which are singletons, and approximately 13% rests with the top ten. The sample consisted of CD8+ T cells from peripheral blood mononuclear cells, taken in the first trimester of pregnancy. The chain couples TRBV14 to TRBJ2-2, with D perhaps matching TRBD2 (5 bases). The receptor was isolated from a female donor with multiple sclerosis, enrolled in a pregnancy study. CDR3 nucleotides: TGTGCCAGCAGCCAAGGTGCCAGGACTCTCACCGGGGAGCTGTTTTTT. Amino acid sequence: CASSQGARTLTGELFF.